One and the same sample provided the 27 T cell receptor beta chains below, sequenced in a study of blood T cell repertoires in COVID-19. Sequencing was performed with immunoSEQ multiplex PCR; in TCRdb, only in-frame clones are kept and a portion is missing. The top ten clones hold over 15% of a sample with 90,000 to 110,000 clones, around four fifths of them seen once. The sequenced material came from peripheral blood. These receptors came from an older woman with acute or convalescent COVID-19.

J is TRBJ2-5 and V is TRBV18, with TRBD1 as a possible D gene (6 bases). The CDR3 consists of 14 residues. Germline CDR1 reads KGHSH; CDR2 reads LQKENI. V was trimmed by 4 bases and J by 7 bases, leaving 16 bases between them. The CDR3 bases are TGTGCCAGCTCACAAGCGGACAGCCGCCGGACCCAGTACTTC. Encoded protein: CASSQADSRRTQYF.

In regard to this clone: Other DNA sequences in the sample encode the same CDR3. The chain joins TRBV28 to TRBJ1-5, with 7 bases matching TRBD1. The CDR3 totals 14 residues. After removal of 6 bases from V and 1 base from J, the junction contained 3 bases not matched to a gene. Germline CDR1 is MDHEN and CDR2 is SYDVKM. CDR3 in DNA: TGTGCCAGCAGCTCAGGGGGGAGCAATCAGCCCCAGCATTTT. Residues: CASSSGGSNQPQHF.

This rearrangement joins TRBV21-1 to TRBJ2-5; TRBD2, the D gene given by the table, was not confirmed from the DNA. TRBV21-1 is marked as a pseudogene. This CDR3 comprises 17 residues. The CDR3 DNA reads as TGTGCCAGCAGCCCCGGGACTAGCACTCTTAGGCAAGAGACCCAGTACTTC. This codes for CASSPGTSTLRQETQYF.

This chain connects TRBV24-1 to TRBJ2-1; D uncertain. CDR3 length: 13 amino acids. CDR1 and CDR2 from the germline V gene are KGHDR and SFDVKD. Trimming cost V 6 bases and J 4 bases, with 9 bases left between them. The CDR3, as DNA: TGTGCCACCAGTTACAGCTTATACAATGAGCAGTTCTTC. Translation: CATSYSLYNEQFF.

The V call is TRBV28, the J call TRBJ2-7, with 10 nucleotides matching TRBD1. CDR3 length: 15 amino acids. Germline-derived CDR1 and CDR2 are MDHEN and SYDVKM. The J segment lost 3 bases and the V segment lost 6 bases, leaving 8 bases of the junction unmatched. Written as DNA, the CDR3 is TGTGCCAGCAGCCAAATAGGGACAGGGGACTACGAGCAGTACTTC. Its translation is CASSQIGTGDYEQYF.

This clone came up once. The chain has TRBV5-4 and TRBJ2-2; the D is unclear. The germline CDR1 and CDR2 sequences are SGHNT and YYREEE (reference sequence). The V end was cut by 4 bases, the J end by 4 bases, with 14 bases between. The CDR3 runs 15 residues. The CDR3 bases are TGTGCCAGCAGCCCTGAGGCGTCGGGCACCGGGGAGCTGTTTTTT. Its translation: CASSPEASGTGELFF.

This clone occurred a few times. This chain joins TRBV25-1 and TRBJ1-4; 9 bases line up with TRBD1. The J segment lost 7 bases and the V segment lost 3 bases, leaving 3 bases of the junction unmatched. This CDR3 has 14 amino acids. Germline V gene lookup returns CDR1 MGHDK and CDR2 SYGVNS. In nucleotides, the CDR3 is TGTGCCAGCAGTGACCACAGGGGGCTTGAAAAACTGTTTTTT. Amino acid sequence: CASSDHRGLEKLFF.

Turning to this clone: Other DNA sequences in this sample translate to the same CDR3. The V and J genes are TRBV28 and TRBJ2-7, with 8 nucleotides matching TRBD1. With 6 bases clipped from V and 3 bases from J, the junction kept 4 bases outside the gene matches. Germline CDR1 MDHEN, CDR2 SYDVKM. CDR3 size: 13 residues. CDR3 DNA: TGTGCCAGCAGCCCCGGACAGGGCTACGAGCAGTACTTC. Translation gives CASSPGQGYEQYF.

The V call is TRBV9, the J call TRBJ1-2; D is undetermined. Trimming took off 3 bases at V and 0 bases at J, with 9 bases between the two ends. This CDR3 region has 14 residues. The germline gives CDR1 SGDLS, CDR2 YYNGEE. The CDR3 DNA sequence: TGTGCCAGCAGCGGTAAGCCTGCTAACTATGGCTACACCTTC. It translates to CASSGKPANYGYTF. Looking up the rest from reference TRBV9 and TRBJ1-2 gives the full variable domain: DSGVTQTPKHLITATGQRVTLRCSPRSGDLSVYWYQQSLDQGLQFLIQYYNGEERAKGNILERFSAQQFPDLHSELNLSSLELGDSALYFCASSGKPANYGYTFGSGTRLTVV.

This clone was counted only a few times. This rearrangement joins TRBV12-5 to TRBJ1-2; 7 bases map to TRBD1. This CDR3 is built from 13 residues. With V trimmed by 4 bases and J by 8 bases, 7 bases remained unmatched. CDR1 and CDR2 from the germline V gene are LGHNT and FRNRAP. CDR3 coding DNA: TGTGCTAGTGGTTCCGACAGGGAATCGGGCTACACCTTC. This translates into CASGSDRESGYTF.

V gene TRBV27 combines with J gene TRBJ1-2, with a possible D match to TRBD1 (5 bases). The CDR3 contains 15 residues. From germline, CDR1 is MNHEY and CDR2 SMNVEV (reference sequence). The V end lost 5 bases, the J end lost 4 bases, and 17 bases lay between the germline ends. The CDR3 nucleotides read TGTGCCAGCAGTCAACAGAGCACAGGCCCCTATGGCTACACCTTC. Its protein product is CASSQQSTGPYGYTF.

The CDR3 DNA reads TGTGCCAGCAGTGCCGGGGGGGGTGTTAGTTTGGATACGCAGTATTTT. Translation gives CASSAGGGVSLDTQYF. The gene calls are TRBV6-1 and TRBJ2-3; the match to TRBD2 covers 8 bases. Germline V CDR1 and CDR2: MNHNS, SASEGT. V lost 4 bases to trimming and J lost 6 bases; unmatched junction nucleotides: 12. The CDR3 contains 16 residues.

The gene calls are TRBV4-1 and TRBJ1-5, with 8 bases that match TRBD1. The CDR3 contains 17 residues. The V gene's germline CDR1 is MGHRA and CDR2 YSYEKL. V shed 4 bases, J shed 2 bases, and the junction held 10 bases outside the gene matches. CDR3 protein: CASSPYGQGSGNQPQHF. The CDR3 DNA sequence: TGCGCCAGCAGCCCCTACGGACAGGGTAGTGGCAATCAGCCCCAGCATTTT.

The gene calls are TRBV11-2 and TRBJ2-1, with TRBD2 matching 7 bases. The V and J ends lost 2 bases and 1 base, in that order; junction bases with no gene match: 5. CDR3 size: 16 residues. Germline loops: CDR1 SGHAT, CDR2 FQNNGV. CDR3 nucleotide sequence: TGTGCCAGCAGCTTAACCGCTAGCGGATCCTACAATGAGCAGTTCTTC. Translated, it gives CASSLTASGSYNEQFF.

V is TRBV10-3 and J is TRBJ1-1; weak D call: TRBD1 (5 bases). This CDR3 is 16 amino acids long. V was shortened by 4 bases and J by 1 base, with 16 bases between the two germline ends. Germline V gene sequence: CDR1 ENHRY, CDR2 SYGVKD. CDR3 protein: CAISGGAPRTNTEAFF. The CDR3 nucleotides are TGTGCCATCAGTGGCGGGGCCCCGCGTACGAACACTGAAGCTTTCTTT.

This chain uses TRBV7-9 with TRBJ1-1; D possibly corresponds to TRBD1 (6 bases). Germline CDR1 reads SEHNR; CDR2 reads FQNEAQ (reference sequence). CDR3 length: 15 residues. V was shortened by 4 bases and J by 6 bases, with 18 bases between the two germline ends. The CDR3 DNA reads as TGTGCCAGCAGCTCCCAGGCCACCTCAGGGGCTGAAGCTTTCTTT. As protein: CASSSQATSGAEAFF. Full variable domain (rest looked up from reference TRBV7-9 and TRBJ1-1): DTGVSQNPRHKITKRGQNVTFRCDPISEHNRLYWYRQTLGQGPEFLTYFQNEAQLEKSRLLSDRFSAERPKGSFSTLEIQRTEQGDSAMYLCASSSQATSGAEAFFGQGTRLTVV.

This chain uses TRBV28 with TRBJ2-5; TRBD1 agrees at 9 bases. The CDR3 has 13 amino acids. Trimming at V came to 4 bases and at J to 10 bases, leaving 7 bases not matched to a gene. Germline V gene lookup returns CDR1 MDHEN and CDR2 SYDVKM. CDR3 sequence: CASSSRDRDDQYF. The DNA for the CDR3 is TGTGCCAGCAGTTCCCGGGACAGGGATGACCAGTACTTC.

The chain combines TRBV20-1 with TRBJ2-1; 7 bases are a match to TRBD1. The germline V gene encodes CDR1 DFQATT and CDR2 SNEGSKA (reference sequence). Trimming cost V 6 bases and J 12 bases; bases outside gene matches: 5. This CDR3 region has 10 residues. CDR3 in DNA: TGCAGTGCCCGACAGGGAAGGCAGTTCTTC. Protein: CSARQGRQFF.

The chain employs TRBV11-1 and TRBJ2-7; 7 nucleotides agree with TRBD1. The length of the CDR3 is 15 residues. J gave up 5 bases and V 1 base, and 8 bases lay outside the gene matches. Germline values: CDR1 SGHAT, CDR2 FQDESV (reference sequence). CDR3 nucleotides: TGTGCCAGCAGCTTAGACGGCAGGGGGTCAAACGAGCAGTACTTC. Translating gives CASSLDGRGSNEQYF.

This chain uses TRBV18 with TRBJ2-2; TRBD2 aligns across 10 bases. This CDR3 is 16 amino acids long. The V and J ends lost 2 bases and 4 bases, in that order; junction bases with no gene match: 4. In germline, CDR1 is KGHSH, CDR2 LQKENI. This CDR3 is CASSPSLAGVTGELFF. For the CDR3, the DNA is TGTGCCAGCTCACCAAGCCTAGCGGGGGTCACCGGGGAGCTGTTTTTT.

The chain recombines TRBV14 with TRBJ2-1, with D unclear. V lost 2 bases and J lost 5, with 10 bases in between. CDR3 length: 14 residues. CDR1 and CDR2 (germline): SGHDN, FVKESK. The CDR3 DNA reads as TGTGCCAGCAGCCAAAGGAGTCTCCACAATGAGCAGTTCTTC. Its translation: CASSQRSLHNEQFF.

The V and J genes are TRBV28 and TRBJ2-5, with TRBD1 as a possible D gene (6 bases). Germline V gene sequence: CDR1 MDHEN, CDR2 SYDVKM. The CDR3 is made up of 13 amino acids. V was pared by 4 bases and J by 4 bases, with 10 bases between. The CDR3 DNA follows: TGTGCCAGCAGTTCGACAGGCCGAGAGACCCAGTACTTC. This translates into CASSSTGRETQYF.

This clone came up many times. The rearrangement uses TRBV18 and TRBJ2-3; D might be TRBD2 (5 bases). CDR3 length equals 14 residues. V shed 2 bases and J shed 2 bases, with 8 bases lying between them. Germline V gene sequence: CDR1 KGHSH, CDR2 LQKENI. The CDR3 DNA reads TGTGCCAGCTCACCAGAGACTAACACAGATACGCAGTATTTT. As protein: CASSPETNTDTQYF.

The chain combines TRBV19 with TRBJ1-1; TRBD1 matches 7 bases. The germline V gene encodes CDR1 LNHDA and CDR2 SQIVND (reference sequence). With 2 bases clipped from V and 1 base from J, the junction kept 13 bases outside the gene matches. This CDR3 contains 18 residues. CDR3 amino acids: CASSIRGRPSVGNTEAFF. The CDR3 nucleotides read TGTGCCAGTAGTATAAGGGGGCGGCCGTCGGTGGGGAACACTGAAGCTTTCTTT.

Written as DNA, the CDR3 is TGTGCCAGTAGCCTCGGACAGGGCCCCTACGAGCAGTACTTC. Its protein is CASSLGQGPYEQYF. The chain has TRBV19 and TRBJ2-7, with 8 bases that match TRBD1. CDR1 and CDR2 (germline): LNHDA, SQIVND (reference sequence). The J segment lost 2 bases and the V segment lost 6 bases, leaving 6 bases of the junction unmatched. There are 14 residues in the CDR3.

This clone was seen a handful of times. The chain recombines TRBV29-1 with TRBJ1-1; TRBD1 agrees at 8 bases. This CDR3 region has 11 residues. Trimming removed 6 bases from V and 4 bases from J; junction bases left unmatched: 1. Germline V gene data show CDR1 as SQVTM and CDR2 as ANQGSEA. The CDR3 sequence: CSVGQGTEAFF. The DNA for the CDR3 is TGCAGCGTCGGACAGGGCACTGAAGCTTTCTTT.

The chain carries TRBV4-1 and TRBJ2-5; D might be TRBD2 (5 bases). This CDR3 is 16 amino acids long. Germline CDR1 and CDR2: MGHRA and YSYEKL. The V and J ends lost 3 bases and 5 bases respectively, with 19 bases between them. The CDR3 DNA follows: TGCGCCAGCAGCCACCCTTCGGGATCCATAGAGGAGACCCAGTACTTC. This translates into CASSHPSGSIEETQYF.